This T cell receptor beta chain was sequenced in a study of T cells in placental villitis. Study-level results: Some sequenced T cells, mainly in controls, may be decidual rather than villous infiltrates.

The V end was cut by 1 base, the J end by 7 bases, with 7 bases between. This CDR3 is built from 12 residues. Germline lookup yields CDR1 SGHTS and CDR2 YDEGEE. Worth noting for this clone: The antigen is not known.

Sequencing used immunoSEQ v4. Measured with immunoSEQ multiplex PCR; TCRdb has only the in-frame clones, and not every one. This table holds 6,300 or so clones, around 78% found once. This TCR was recovered from a human patient with infectious villitis; the placental T cells may come from both mother and fetus. The source material was placental tissue containing maternal and fetal cells. This chain connects TRBV5-8 to TRBJ2-3; no definite D call. The CDR3 DNA sequence: TGTGCCAGCAGCTTGATGGCTTATACGCAGTATTTT. This encodes CASSLMAYTQYF.